The rows below give T cell receptor beta chains drawn from one sample of a study of cytomegalovirus exposure and HLA in healthy donors. Repertoires were generated with immunoSEQ multiplex PCR, while TCRdb's copy carries only in-frame clones and drops some. The data show 97,000 or so clones, with around 68% seen just once and about 4.3% held by the top ten. Material for sequencing was PBMCs. These receptors came from a human donor in good health. The CDR3 runs from the conserved cysteine through the conserved F or W. The order of the fields is V gene, clone size, D gene, J gene, CDR3 protein, CDR3 DNA. D genes are given only for firm matches. Part of the rows lack a size; the others show once, few, many or a class for expanded clones.

TRBV6-1	.	.	TRBJ1-5	CASSEARSQPQHF	TGTGCCAGCAGTGAAGCAAGGAGTCAGCCCCAGCATTTT
TRBV11-2	few	.	TRBJ2-7	CASSFGTDYEQYF	TGTGCCAGCAGCTTCGGTACTGACTACGAGCAGTACTTC
TRBV5-6	few	.	TRBJ2-1	CASSPLSYNEQFF	TGTGCCAGCAGCCCCCTTTCCTACAATGAGCAGTTCTTC
TRBV29-1	.	.	TRBJ2-2	CSVAIQNTGELFF	TGCAGCGTTGCTATCCAGAACACCGGGGAGCTGTTTTTT
TRBV27	.	TRBD2	TRBJ2-3	CASSRRGGADTQYF	TGTGCCAGCAGTCGACGCGGGGGGGCAGATACGCAGTATTTT
TRBV9	few	TRBD2	TRBJ2-1	CASSVRSAGGLTYNEQFF	TGTGCCAGCAGCGTACGCAGCGCGGGGGGTTTAACCTACAATGAGCAGTTCTTC
TRBV5-1	.	.	TRBJ2-2	CASSLAVAGELFF	TGCGCCAGCAGCTTGGCCGTTGCCGGGGAGCTGTTTTTT
TRBV7-9	.	.	TRBJ2-3	CASSTEAGYTDTQYF	TGTGCCAGCAGCACAGAGGCGGGGTACACAGATACGCAGTATTTT
TRBV7-9	few	.	TRBJ2-1	CASSLNQGYNEQFF	TGTGCCAGCAGCTTAAACCAGGGTTACAATGAGCAGTTCTTC
TRBV5-1	.	TRBD2	TRBJ2-1	CASSTGLAVYNEQFF	TGCGCCAGCAGCACGGGACTAGCGGTCTACAATGAGCAGTTCTTC
TRBV7-9	.	TRBD1	TRBJ2-3	CASRDTGASTDTQYF	TGTGCCAGCAGGGATACAGGGGCGAGCACAGATACGCAGTATTTT
TRBV7-6	few	.	TRBJ1-1	CASSLVGADTEAFF	TGTGCCAGCAGCTTAGTGGGGGCGGACACTGAAGCTTTCTTT
TRBV19	.	TRBD1	TRBJ1-4	CASHRGRSNEKLFF	TGTGCCAGTCACAGGGGACGATCAAATGAAAAACTGTTTTTT
TRBV28	.	.	TRBJ2-7	CASSGELQQYF	TGTGCCAGCAGTGGGGAGTTGCAACAGTACTTC
TRBV19	.	TRBD1	TRBJ2-5	CASTEVQGQQETQYF	TGTGCCAGTACCGAGGTCCAGGGACAGCAAGAGACCCAGTACTTC
TRBV6-5	.	.	TRBJ1-3	CASSYRGPTSGNTIYF	TGTGCCAGCAGTTACAGGGGTCCAACCTCTGGAAACACCATATATTTT
TRBV5-4	.	.	TRBJ2-1	CASSLSGRPTTEQFF	TGTGCCAGCAGCTTGAGTGGCAGACCTACTACCGAGCAGTTCTTC
TRBV29-1	.	.	TRBJ1-2	CSVDSWEGLGGYTF	TGCAGCGTTGATTCTTGGGAGGGTTTAGGTGGCTACACCTTC
TRBV27	.	.	TRBJ1-1	CASSTGMNTEAFF	TGTGCCAGCAGTACAGGTATGAACACTGAAGCTTTCTTT
TRBV6-5	.	TRBD2	TRBJ2-3	CASSYASGRWDTQYF	TGTGCCAGCAGTTACGCTAGCGGGAGGTGGGATACGCAGTATTTT
TRBV27	once	.	TRBJ2-7	CASSLQVSYEQYF	TGTGCCAGCAGTCTACAGGTCTCCTACGAGCAGTACTTC
TRBV19	.	TRBD1	TRBJ1-5	CASSTGQGGWDPQHF	TGTGCCAGTAGTACGGGACAGGGGGGGTGGGATCCCCAGCATTTT
TRBV27	.	.	TRBJ2-5	CASSLLRETQYF	TGTGCCAGCAGTCTACTGCGAGAGACCCAGTACTTC
TRBV18	.	.	TRBJ1-1	CASSTRGGRDTEAFF	TGTGCCAGCTCAACCCGGGGGGGGCGGGACACTGAAGCTTTCTTT
TRBV19	.	TRBD1	TRBJ1-5	CASKETGMFQPQHF	TGTGCCAGTAAAGAGACAGGGATGTTTCAGCCCCAGCATTTT
TRBV6-5	.	TRBD1	TRBJ2-7	CASSDRVGEQYF	TGTGCCAGCAGTGACAGGGTCGGCGAGCAGTACTTC
TRBV27	.	TRBD1	TRBJ1-5	CASSLQGQGQPQHF	TGTGCCAGCAGTTTACAGGGACAGGGTCAGCCCCAGCATTTT
TRBV18	.	TRBD1	TRBJ2-2	CASSPTDRVYTGELFF	TGTGCCAGCTCACCAACGGACAGGGTATACACCGGGGAGCTGTTTTTT
TRBV7-9	.	.	TRBJ2-2	CASSFALWRENTGELFF	TGTGCCAGCAGCTTTGCCCTCTGGCGGGAGAACACCGGGGAGCTGTTTTTT
TRBV5-8	.	TRBD1	TRBJ2-3	CASSGGTGGEDTQYF	TGTGCCAGCAGCGGGGGGACAGGGGGCGAAGATACGCAGTATTTT
TRBV5-1	.	TRBD2	TRBJ2-6	CASSLAGGSGANVLTF	TGCGCCAGCAGCTTGGCGGGGGGGTCTGGGGCCAACGTCCTGACTTTC
TRBV9	.	TRBD2	TRBJ2-1	CASSVGGRANEQFF	TGTGCCAGCAGCGTTGGCGGGAGGGCAAATGAGCAGTTCTTC
TRBV28	few	.	TRBJ2-7	CASSFVTGEYYEQYF	TGTGCCAGCAGTTTTGTCACAGGAGAATACTACGAGCAGTACTTC
TRBV5-1	few	TRBD2	TRBJ2-5	CATSRRLAGETQYF	TGCGCCACCTCGAGGAGACTAGCGGGAGAGACCCAGTACTTC
TRBV4-1	.	TRBD2	TRBJ2-1	CASSSPGLAGALNRDEQFF	TGCGCCAGCAGCTCCCCCGGACTAGCGGGAGCCCTCAATAGGGATGAGCAGTTCTTC
TRBV18	.	.	TRBJ1-1	CASSPAFPSLNTEAFF	TGTGCCAGCTCACCAGCATTCCCTAGTCTGAACACTGAAGCTTTCTTT
TRBV10-2	.	TRBD1	TRBJ2-1	CASLGTARSLDEQFF	TGCGCCAGCCTTGGGACAGCGCGATCCCTTGATGAGCAGTTCTTC
TRBV4-1	few	TRBD2	TRBJ2-7	CASSQDAAGGPREQYF	TGCGCCAGCAGCCAAGATGCAGCGGGAGGGCCTAGGGAGCAGTACTTC
TRBV14	few	.	TRBJ2-3	CASSTNTKDTQYF	TGTGCCAGCAGCACGAACACCAAAGATACGCAGTATTTT
TRBV4-1	.	TRBD2	TRBJ2-7	CASSQAGLAGREQYF	TGCGCCAGCAGCCAAGCGGGACTAGCGGGACGGGAGCAGTACTTC
TRBV18	.	TRBD1	TRBJ2-2	CASSPGPDRGNTGELFF	TGTGCCAGCTCACCTGGACCGGACAGGGGGAACACCGGGGAGCTGTTTTTT
TRBV29-1	.	TRBD1	TRBJ1-6	CSVCEDRGSPLHF	TGCAGCGTTTGCGAGGACAGGGGTTCACCCCTCCACTTT
TRBV18	.	.	TRBJ2-1	CASSPSRGGNEQFF	TGTGCCAGCTCACCCTCCCGGGGTGGCAATGAGCAGTTCTTC